The clone carrying this T cell receptor (beta chain) was picked up many times. Its antigen is currently unknown. Library construction for TCR beta used iRepertoire HTBI primers and Arm-PCR of CDR3 regions. TCRdb itself ran the multiplex PCR reads through MiXCR, one entry per CDR3 protein. The sample carries roughly 440,000 distinct CDR3 sequences, around 15% recorded once. Time point given: newly diagnosed GD, antithyroid drugs for less than 3 months. The TCR library used RNA extracted from PBMCs. Guidelines of the American Thyroid Association were used to diagnose Graves' disease. The data originate from a study of regulatory T cells in long-lasting Graves disease. Study overall: Recently diagnosed Graves' patients had received antithyroid drugs for under 3 months. Study results and caveats: Patients with persistent disease showed a bias toward TRBV28, TRBJ1-2 and TRBJ2-5.

This CDR3 is 15 amino acids long. CDR1 is SGHTA and CDR2 is FQGTGA in the germline V gene. J was trimmed by 2 bases and V by 0 bases; bases with no gene match: 1. These sequences were also reported in another study, on T cells in Graves' hyperthyroidism and ophthalmopathy. From that second work: Primed by the HTBI set, a first-round RT-PCR was run on the TCR CDR3.

Material: peripheral blood mononuclear cells (PBMCs), obtained at new diagnosis, from a patient treated with antithyroid drugs. This chain joins TRBV7-3 and TRBJ2-3, with 8 bases that match TRBD2. The TCR comes from a woman between 18 and 30 years old with Graves disease. The CDR3 loop reads CASSLTSGNTDTQYF. CDR3 DNA sequence: TGTGCCAGCAGCTTAACTAGCGGGAACACAGATACGCAGTATTTT. The full variable domain, in which reference TRBV7-3 and TRBJ2-3 provide the parts outside the CDR3, is GAGVSQTPSNKVTEKGKYVELRCDPISGHTALYWYRQSLGQGPEFLIYFQGTGAADDSGLPNDRFFAVRPEGSVSTLKIQRTERGDSAVYLCASSLTSGNTDTQYFGPGTRLTVL.